Described below is a single TCR beta chain sequence and its context. The target antigen is unknown. The assay was immunoSEQ multiplex PCR, and TCRdb's table has in-frame clones only and misses some. The table has fewer than 150,000 clones, almost 90% seen once. Donors came from a validation cohort of 90 to 150 subjects, distinct from the first 666-subject cohort. These data belong to a study of cytomegalovirus exposure and HLA in healthy donors. As for the study in general: According to later analysis, the same platform produced the 100 to 150 validation and approximately 700 first-cohort repertoires. General study findings and limits: The study labeled 164 TCR beta chains cytomegalovirus-associated.

Germline CDR1 is SGHAT and CDR2 is FQNNGV. J lost 9 bases, V lost 5 bases, and 8 bases had no gene match. The CDR3 covers 14 residues. The sequencing input was PBMCs. The TCR originated in a woman aged 18-30 years in good health and CMV-seropositive. This chain links TRBV11-2 with TRBJ2-1; 9 bases match TRBD2. The CDR3 sequence is CASSRLAGHAEQFF. The DNA of the CDR3 is TGTGCCAGCAGCCGGCTAGCGGGACATGCTGAGCAGTTCTTC.